This T cell receptor beta chain emerged from a study of T-cell memory formation after mild COVID-19. Notes on the study in general: Clones shrinking from day 15 to 85 showed even CD4/CD8 mixes; later expanders tilted CD4+.

This clonotype was detected only a few times. Its antigen is not identified. Each CDR3 protein gets one entry after TCRdb re-called the 5' RACE reads with MiXCR. This repertoire shows 390,000 or so distinct CDR3 sequences, 16% found once; its top ten account for 20% to 25%. Germline CDR1 reads SGHKS; CDR2 reads YYEKEE (reference sequence). This CDR3 is built from 15 residues. Between the trimmed V and J ends, which lost 1 base and 0 bases, there was a span of 10 bases. The chain links TRBV5-5 to TRBJ1-2, with a tentative D call TRBD1 (5 bases). Sequenced: PBMCs or a T cell subset sorted from them (not recorded which). This receptor was obtained from a man aged 18 to 30 who had mild COVID-19 (a few samples of this study predate the infection). Cell type and time point are not known. The CDR3 DNA sequence: TGTGCCAGCAGCTTGTGGGACCCAGCTAACTATGGCTACACCTTC. It codes for CASSLWDPANYGYTF.